This T cell receptor delta chain comes out of a study of γδ T cells in repeated Plasmodium falciparum infection. Study-level information: Age- and gender-matched Australian children served as comparison for malaria-exposed Malian children. Malian repertoires were sampled cross-sectionally without transmission and longitudinally through febrile malaria. Study-level findings and limits: In Vdelta2-negative, largely Vdelta1+, gammadelta repertoires, repeated controlled infections appeared to drive clonal selection waves.

Vgamma9/Vdelta2+ and Vdelta2-negative gammadelta T cells were flow-sorted from PBMC for bulk sequencing. Germline V gene data show CDR1 as TSWWSYY and CDR2 as QGS. CDR3 size: 16 residues. This clone showed up just a few times. The antigen is not known. Since a far larger clone is one base different, this is likely a read error. The sample holds other DNA sequences that translate to the same CDR3. Sequencing covered both gamma and delta TCR chains per sample. TCRdb re-called the multiplex PCR reads through CATT. Of 45,000 to 50,000 delta-chain clones listed, 1.6% were seen once; the top ten hold approximately 8.6%.

The sequenced sample consisted of gamma-delta T cells from blood. The chain links TRDV1 to TRDJ1; no clear D gene. The sequence came from a pool of human donors (malaria-infected and uninfected, not separated). The CDR3 here is CALGEREVWDTDKLIF. As DNA, the CDR3 is TGTGCTCTTGGGGAACGGGAGGTTTGGGACACCGATAAGCTCATCTTT.